A few counts support the clone carrying this T cell receptor (beta chain). Amplification yielded TCR beta CDR3 regions, with RNA transcripts as the source. The HTBI primer set was used in a first-round RT-PCR of the TCR CDR3. TCRdb reprocessed the multiplex PCR reads via MiXCR and lists one record per CDR3 protein. The repertoire holds around 700,000 distinct CDR3 sequences, around 19% seen once, with over 15% in the top ten. The sample is drawn from a study of T cells in Graves' hyperthyroidism and ophthalmopathy. Patients aged 18 to 65 had newly diagnosed hyperthyroidism that had lasted under 2 months. A 10 ml volume of fresh peripheral blood provided the PBMCs. The V gene's germline CDR1 is SGHRS and CDR2 YFSETQ. V was shortened by 0 bases and J by 4 bases, with 9 bases between the two germline ends. This CDR3 comprises 14 residues.

This sequence originates from a woman aged 50 to 60 with Graves' hyperthyroidism that later progressed to Graves' ophthalmopathy. The rearrangement uses TRBV5-1 and TRBJ2-3, with D uncertain. The sequencing input was blood. The CDR3 loop reads CASSLEGPPDTQYF. In DNA, the CDR3 is TGCGCCAGCAGCTTGGAAGGACCTCCAGATACGCAGTATTTT. Full variable domain (rest looked up from reference TRBV5-1 and TRBJ2-3): KAGVTQTPRYLIKTRGQQVTLSCSPISGHRSVSWYQQTPGQGLQFLFEYFSETQRNKGNFPGRFSGRQFSNSRSEMNVSTLELGDSALYLCASSLEGPPDTQYFGPGTRLTVL.